The source of this T cell receptor beta chain is a study of human thymus T cells. Resections were taken during corrective heart surgery, and the thymus tissue came from these. The donor group consisted of healthy Finnish infants who were having corrective surgery for congenital heart defects. Using immunoSEQ multiplex PCR, the repertoire was profiled, and TCRdb retains in-frame clones only, with some absent. The sample gives tens of thousands of clones, roughly 96% of which show up once; 0.03% to 0.035% is in the top ten. Study findings and constraints: Gene usage (both V and J) appeared biased in thymic and blood repertoires. There were highly overlapping thymic repertoires among unrelated individuals, as related research reported.

CDR1 and CDR2 from the germline V gene are WNHNN and SYGVQD (reference sequence). Trimming at V came to 1 base and at J to 0 bases, leaving 5 bases not matched to a gene. This CDR3 contains 17 residues. Turning to this clone: Its antigen is unknown.

The receptor comes from a girl less than two years old with a congenital heart defect but otherwise immunologically healthy. V is TRBV10-1 and J is TRBJ2-2, with TRBD2 matching over 7 bases. The sample comprised thymus tissue. This chain's CDR3 is CASSEFREVPNTGELFF. DNA of the CDR3: TGCGCCAGCAGTGAGTTTCGGGAGGTACCGAACACCGGGGAGCTGTTTTTT.